The rows below give T cell receptor beta chains drawn from one sample of a study of beta chain features in type 1 diabetes. Generated by immunoSEQ multiplex PCR, the TCRdb table keeps only in-frame clones and is missing some. The sample yields nearly 700,000 clones, roughly 13% seen once. The specimen was naive CD4+ T cells from blood. Every receptor here comes from a man between 18 and 29 years old with type 1 diabetes. CDR3s include the opening cysteine and the closing phenylalanine or tryptophan. D genes are given only for firm matches. Clone size is not always given. Where it is, it says once, few, many or a class for expanded clones.

size: few; V: TRBV13; D: -; J: TRBJ1-1; CDR3: CASSTGRGNTEAFF; DNA: TGTGCCAGCAGCACCGGACGGGGGAACACTGAAGCTTTCTTT
size: few; V: TRBV7-9; D: TRBD1; J: TRBJ2-7; CDR3: CASSWGTGSYEQYF; DNA: TGTGCCAGCAGCTGGGGGACAGGGTCATACGAGCAGTACTTC
size: few; V: TRBV30; D: -; J: TRBJ2-7; CDR3: CAWSVGDLLYYEQYF; DNA: TGTGCCTGGAGTGTTGGGGACCTACTATACTACGAGCAGTACTTC
size: -; V: TRBV28; D: TRBD2; J: TRBJ2-5; CDR3: CASSLVSGGETQYF; DNA: TGTGCCAGCAGTTTAGTGTCGGGGGGGGAGACCCAGTACTTC
size: few; V: TRBV19; D: -; J: TRBJ1-6; CDR3: CASSPVGSGRSPLHF; DNA: TGTGCCAGTAGTCCGGTTGGTTCTGGGCGGTCACCCCTCCACTTT
size: -; V: TRBV2; D: TRBD1; J: TRBJ1-5; CDR3: CASSGDRGSNQPQHF; DNA: TGTGCCAGCAGTGGGGACAGGGGAAGCAATCAGCCCCAGCATTTT
size: -; V: TRBV18; D: -; J: TRBJ1-1; CDR3: CASSMGGEAFF; DNA: TGTGCCAGCTCTATGGGAGGTGAAGCTTTCTTT
size: few; V: TRBV7-2; D: -; J: TRBJ2-2; CDR3: CASSNRQGSGTGELFF; DNA: TGTGCCAGCAGCAACAGGCAGGGGTCCGGCACCGGGGAGCTGTTTTTT
size: -; V: TRBV27; D: TRBD2; J: TRBJ2-1; CDR3: CASSSGTSGGYYNEQFF; DNA: TGTGCCAGCAGTTCCGGGACTAGCGGGGGATACTACAATGAGCAGTTCTTC
size: -; V: TRBV5-1; D: TRBD1; J: TRBJ2-3; CDR3: CASSLGQGAADTQYF; DNA: TGCGCCAGCAGCTTAGGGCAGGGGGCGGCCGATACGCAGTATTTT
size: -; V: TRBV2; D: -; J: TRBJ1-2; CDR3: CASSEALQGLGYGYTF; DNA: TGTGCCAGCAGTGAAGCGCTTCAGGGGTTGGGCTATGGCTACACCTTC
size: -; V: TRBV9; D: -; J: TRBJ2-3; CDR3: CASSVDSLDTQYF; DNA: TGTGCCAGCAGCGTAGATTCTTTGGATACGCAGTATTTT
size: few; V: TRBV5-1; D: TRBD1; J: TRBJ1-6; CDR3: CASGEQGLYSPLHF; DNA: TGCGCCAGCGGCGAACAGGGGTTGTATTCACCCCTCCACTTT
size: -; V: TRBV6-6; D: -; J: TRBJ2-7; CDR3: CASSPRWAHEQYF; DNA: TGTGCCAGCAGCCCCCGCTGGGCCCACGAGCAGTACTTC
size: -; V: TRBV30; D: -; J: TRBJ1-1; CDR3: CAWAGQLNTEAFF; DNA: TGTGCCTGGGCAGGCCAGTTGAACACTGAAGCTTTCTTT
size: few; V: TRBV30; D: -; J: TRBJ1-4; CDR3: CAWSPSGMREKLFF; DNA: TGTGCCTGGAGTCCCTCCGGGATGAGAGAAAAACTGTTTTTT
size: -; V: TRBV4-2; D: TRBD2; J: TRBJ2-1; CDR3: CASSDLSGTSGEYYNEQFF; DNA: TGTGCCAGCAGCGACCTTTCTGGGACTAGCGGGGAATATTACAATGAGCAGTTCTTC
size: few; V: TRBV20-1; D: -; J: TRBJ1-2; CDR3: CSAEQYGYTF; DNA: TGCAGTGCTGAACAATATGGCTACACCTTC
size: few; V: TRBV29-1; D: TRBD1; J: TRBJ1-2; CDR3: CSGGGAGGYGYTF; DNA: TGCAGCGGAGGGGGCGCGGGTGGCTATGGCTACACCTTC
size: few; V: TRBV29-1; D: TRBD2; J: TRBJ2-5; CDR3: CSVGTSGGEETQYF; DNA: TGCAGCGTTGGGACTAGCGGGGGGGAAGAGACCCAGTACTTC
size: -; V: TRBV11-2; D: TRBD2; J: TRBJ2-3; CDR3: CASTLRNSGLTDTQYF; DNA: TGTGCCAGCACCCTACGAAATAGCGGGCTCACAGATACGCAGTATTTT
size: -; V: TRBV4-1; D: -; J: TRBJ2-1; CDR3: CASHPTSRTAEQFF; DNA: TGCGCCAGCCACCCGACTTCGAGGACAGCCGAGCAGTTCTTC
size: -; V: TRBV4-1; D: TRBD2; J: TRBJ2-3; CDR3: CASSPTSGGLSGVQYF; DNA: TGCGCCAGCAGCCCAACTAGCGGGGGGCTCTCCGGGGTGCAGTATTTT
size: -; V: TRBV6-5; D: -; J: TRBJ2-5; CDR3: CASSYVQTQETQYF; DNA: TGTGCCAGCAGTTACGTCCAGACCCAGGAGACCCAGTACTTC
size: -; V: TRBV12-5; D: -; J: TRBJ1-3; CDR3: CASGPVLTVDTIYF; DNA: TGTGCTAGTGGCCCCGTCCTCACGGTAGACACCATATATTTT
size: -; V: TRBV7-9; D: TRBD1; J: TRBJ1-2; CDR3: CASSLMTGGADGYTF; DNA: TGTGCCAGCAGCTTAATGACAGGGGGCGCTGATGGCTACACCTTC
size: few; V: TRBV2; D: TRBD1; J: TRBJ2-7; CDR3: CASSDPQGAWEQYF; DNA: TGTGCCAGCAGTGATCCCCAGGGGGCATGGGAGCAGTACTTC
size: few; V: TRBV28; D: -; J: TRBJ2-3; CDR3: CASTGGWVSTDTQYF; DNA: TGTGCCAGCACCGGGGGCTGGGTTAGCACAGATACGCAGTATTTT
size: few; V: TRBV5-4; D: -; J: TRBJ1-6; CDR3: CASSLDGSSYNSPLHF; DNA: TGTGCCAGCAGCTTGGACGGAAGCTCCTATAATTCACCCCTCCACTTT
size: few; V: TRBV10-1; D: TRBD2; J: TRBJ2-5; CDR3: CARNEPAGGQETQYF; DNA: TGCGCCAGGAACGAGCCAGCGGGGGGGCAAGAGACCCAGTACTTC
size: -; V: TRBV5-4; D: TRBD1; J: TRBJ1-5; CDR3: CASSSDRESNQPQHF; DNA: TGTGCCAGCAGCTCAGACAGGGAAAGCAATCAGCCCCAGCATTTT